These T cell receptor beta chains were read from a single sample in a study of blood T cell repertoires in COVID-19. Sequencing was performed with immunoSEQ multiplex PCR; in TCRdb, only in-frame clones are kept and a portion is missing. Counted here are roughly 53,000 clones, roughly 80% occurring once; the ten biggest clones make up roughly 2.7%. Sequencing used peripheral blood. The receptor set was obtained from a middle-aged man with acute or convalescent COVID-19. Each CDR3 is given with its conserved first and last residue. The order of the fields is J gene, CDR3 length, V gene, D gene, clone size, CDR3 protein, CDR3 DNA. D genes are given only for firm matches. The listing skips clone size in some rows; elsewhere it reads once, few, many or a size class.

j_call: TRBJ1-6; cdr3_length: 17; v_call: TRBV27; d_call: .; clone_size: .; cdr3_aa: CASSFVWGSGVNSPLHF; cdr3_nt: TGTGCCAGCAGTTTTGTTTGGGGATCGGGGGTAAATTCACCCCTCCACTTT
j_call: TRBJ2-5; cdr3_length: 14; v_call: TRBV15; d_call: .; clone_size: .; cdr3_aa: CATSRVQGQETQYF; cdr3_nt: TGTGCCACCAGCAGAGTCCAGGGGCAAGAGACCCAGTACTTC
j_call: TRBJ2-3; cdr3_length: 17; v_call: TRBV24-1; d_call: .; clone_size: .; cdr3_aa: CATSETGGMVGTDTQYF; cdr3_nt: TGTGCCACCAGTGAGACAGGAGGAATGGTAGGCACAGATACGCAGTATTTT
j_call: TRBJ2-1; cdr3_length: 15; v_call: TRBV28; d_call: TRBD2; clone_size: .; cdr3_aa: CASSPIWGGANEQFF; cdr3_nt: TGTGCCAGCAGTCCGATATGGGGGGGAGCGAATGAGCAGTTCTTC
j_call: TRBJ1-1; cdr3_length: 13; v_call: TRBV6-5; d_call: .; clone_size: .; cdr3_aa: CASSLGRETEAFF; cdr3_nt: TGTGCCAGCAGCCTCGGGCGGGAGACTGAAGCTTTCTTT
j_call: TRBJ2-3; cdr3_length: 14; v_call: TRBV20-1; d_call: TRBD1; clone_size: .; cdr3_aa: CSASNRGRKDTQYF; cdr3_nt: TGCAGTGCTAGTAACAGGGGGCGCAAAGATACGCAGTATTTT
j_call: TRBJ2-7; cdr3_length: 16; v_call: TRBV28; d_call: TRBD2; clone_size: .; cdr3_aa: CASSLTASGTAYEQYF; cdr3_nt: TGTGCCAGCAGTTTAACCGCTAGCGGGACGGCCTACGAGCAGTACTTC
j_call: TRBJ1-2; cdr3_length: 14; v_call: TRBV30; d_call: .; clone_size: .; cdr3_aa: CAWTFTGMDYGYTF; cdr3_nt: TGTGCCTGGACCTTCACAGGGATGGACTATGGCTACACCTTC
j_call: TRBJ2-7; cdr3_length: 14; v_call: TRBV2; d_call: TRBD1; clone_size: .; cdr3_aa: CAGGRQGSSYEQYF; cdr3_nt: TGTGCCGGTGGTAGACAGGGCAGCTCCTACGAGCAGTACTTC
j_call: TRBJ2-3; cdr3_length: 15; v_call: TRBV10-1; d_call: TRBD1; clone_size: .; cdr3_aa: CASSGTGGRTDTQYF; cdr3_nt: TGCGCCAGCAGTGGGACAGGGGGTCGCACAGATACGCAGTATTTT
j_call: TRBJ2-3; cdr3_length: 19; v_call: TRBV19; d_call: TRBD2; clone_size: .; cdr3_aa: CASSIDPWTSGTYTDTQYF; cdr3_nt: TGTGCCAGTAGTATAGATCCTTGGACTAGCGGGACTTACACAGATACGCAGTATTTT
j_call: TRBJ1-3; cdr3_length: 15; v_call: TRBV5-1; d_call: TRBD1; clone_size: .; cdr3_aa: CASSADRYSGNTIYF; cdr3_nt: TGCGCCAGCAGCGCGGACAGGTACTCTGGAAACACCATATATTTT
j_call: TRBJ1-6; cdr3_length: 14; v_call: TRBV30; d_call: .; clone_size: .; cdr3_aa: CAWAQSQGNSPLHF; cdr3_nt: TGTGCCTGGGCCCAATCACAGGGAAATTCACCCCTCCACTTT
j_call: TRBJ1-5; cdr3_length: 15; v_call: TRBV6-4; d_call: .; clone_size: .; cdr3_aa: CASSDGRWLNQPQHF; cdr3_nt: TGTGCCAGCAGTGATGGCCGATGGCTCAATCAGCCCCAGCATTTT
j_call: TRBJ1-6; cdr3_length: 14; v_call: TRBV28; d_call: .; clone_size: .; cdr3_aa: CASQFDGRGSPLHF; cdr3_nt: TGTGCCAGCCAGTTTGATGGCAGGGGATCACCCCTCCACTTT
j_call: TRBJ2-1; cdr3_length: 14; v_call: TRBV28; d_call: TRBD2; clone_size: medium-sized; cdr3_aa: CASSLLAGGGEQFF; cdr3_nt: TGTGCCAGCAGTTTACTGGCGGGAGGGGGTGAGCAGTTCTTC
j_call: TRBJ2-5; cdr3_length: 12; v_call: TRBV27; d_call: .; clone_size: .; cdr3_aa: CASSLTGETQYF; cdr3_nt: TGTGCCAGCAGTTTAACAGGAGAGACCCAGTACTTC
j_call: TRBJ1-3; cdr3_length: 15; v_call: TRBV5-1; d_call: .; clone_size: .; cdr3_aa: CASSLGDISGNTIYF; cdr3_nt: TGCGCCAGCAGCTTGGGGGACATCTCTGGAAACACCATATATTTT
j_call: TRBJ2-7; cdr3_length: 13; v_call: TRBV5-6; d_call: .; clone_size: few; cdr3_aa: CASSLGVSYEQYF; cdr3_nt: TGTGCCAGCAGCTTAGGGGTCTCCTACGAGCAGTACTTC
j_call: TRBJ2-1; cdr3_length: 15; v_call: TRBV7-6; d_call: TRBD2; clone_size: .; cdr3_aa: CASSFLAGAYNEQFF; cdr3_nt: TGTGCCAGCAGCTTTCTAGCGGGGGCCTACAATGAGCAGTTCTTC
j_call: TRBJ2-3; cdr3_length: 15; v_call: TRBV6-5; d_call: TRBD2; clone_size: .; cdr3_aa: CAGRLVAGGDDTQYF; cdr3_nt: TGTGCCGGGCGGCTGGTAGCGGGGGGGGACGATACGCAGTATTTT
j_call: TRBJ2-3; cdr3_length: 15; v_call: TRBV19; d_call: .; clone_size: .; cdr3_aa: CASSFSGAASDTQYF; cdr3_nt: TGTGCCAGTAGCTTTAGCGGAGCTGCTTCGGATACGCAGTATTTT
j_call: TRBJ2-3; cdr3_length: 14; v_call: TRBV5-5; d_call: TRBD2; clone_size: .; cdr3_aa: CASSLGGRGDTQYF; cdr3_nt: TGTGCCAGCAGCTTGGGCGGGAGGGGCGATACGCAGTATTTT
j_call: TRBJ2-7; cdr3_length: 11; v_call: TRBV5-8; d_call: .; clone_size: .; cdr3_aa: CASSYPDEQYF; cdr3_nt: TGTGCCAGCAGCTACCCAGACGAGCAGTACTTC
j_call: TRBJ2-3; cdr3_length: 14; v_call: TRBV5-1; d_call: TRBD2; clone_size: .; cdr3_aa: CASRTSGGADTQYF; cdr3_nt: TGCGCCAGCAGGACTAGCGGGGGGGCAGATACGCAGTATTTT
j_call: TRBJ2-1; cdr3_length: 15; v_call: TRBV7-3; d_call: TRBD1; clone_size: .; cdr3_aa: CASSFTGGSYNEQFF; cdr3_nt: TGTGCCAGCAGCTTCACAGGGGGATCCTACAATGAGCAGTTCTTC
j_call: TRBJ1-3; cdr3_length: 14; v_call: TRBV9; d_call: .; clone_size: .; cdr3_aa: CASSPRDSGNTIYF; cdr3_nt: TGTGCCAGCAGCCCCCGGGACTCTGGAAACACCATATATTTT
j_call: TRBJ1-5; cdr3_length: 13; v_call: TRBV5-5; d_call: TRBD1; clone_size: few; cdr3_aa: CASSGQGDQPQHF; cdr3_nt: TGTGCCAGCAGCGGACAGGGAGATCAGCCCCAGCATTTT
j_call: TRBJ1-4; cdr3_length: 13; v_call: TRBV5-1; d_call: .; clone_size: .; cdr3_aa: CASSDSPNEKLFF; cdr3_nt: TGCGCCAGCAGCGACAGCCCGAATGAAAAACTGTTTTTT
j_call: TRBJ2-7; cdr3_length: 15; v_call: TRBV27; d_call: .; clone_size: .; cdr3_aa: CASSLAGANSYEQYF; cdr3_nt: TGTGCCAGCAGTTTGGCGGGGGCTAACTCCTACGAGCAGTACTTC
j_call: TRBJ2-7; cdr3_length: 14; v_call: TRBV6-2/TRBV6-3; d_call: TRBD1; clone_size: .; cdr3_aa: CASSYTGGIYEQYF; cdr3_nt: TGTGCCAGCAGTTATACAGGGGGGATTTACGAGCAGTACTTC
j_call: TRBJ2-7; cdr3_length: 15; v_call: TRBV7-2; d_call: .; clone_size: .; cdr3_aa: CASSRSWGRTYEQYF; cdr3_nt: TGTGCCAGCAGCCGTTCCTGGGGGCGGACCTACGAGCAGTACTTC
j_call: TRBJ2-7; cdr3_length: 14; v_call: TRBV5-8; d_call: .; clone_size: few; cdr3_aa: CASSRRTLSYEQYF; cdr3_nt: TGTGCCAGCAGCCGGAGGACTCTTTCCTACGAGCAGTACTTC
j_call: TRBJ1-1; cdr3_length: 13; v_call: TRBV9; d_call: .; clone_size: .; cdr3_aa: CASSPLLGTEAFF; cdr3_nt: TGTGCCAGCAGCCCTCTGCTAGGCACTGAAGCTTTCTTT
j_call: TRBJ2-4; cdr3_length: 17; v_call: TRBV11-2; d_call: TRBD2; clone_size: .; cdr3_aa: CASSLGGLAGVKNIQYF; cdr3_nt: TGTGCCAGCAGCTTAGGGGGACTAGCGGGAGTAAAAAACATTCAGTACTTC
j_call: TRBJ2-7; cdr3_length: 12; v_call: TRBV10-3; d_call: .; clone_size: .; cdr3_aa: CAIRDLSYEQYF; cdr3_nt: TGTGCCATTAGGGACTTATCCTACGAGCAGTACTTC
j_call: TRBJ1-1; cdr3_length: 14; v_call: TRBV10-3; d_call: TRBD1; clone_size: .; cdr3_aa: CAIRYDRENTEAFF; cdr3_nt: TGTGCCATCAGATACGACAGGGAGAACACTGAAGCTTTCTTT
j_call: TRBJ2-1; cdr3_length: 15; v_call: TRBV27; d_call: TRBD1; clone_size: once; cdr3_aa: CASSLNRGSYNEQFF; cdr3_nt: TGTGCCAGCAGTCTAAACAGGGGGTCGTACAATGAGCAGTTCTTC
j_call: TRBJ2-3; cdr3_length: 14; v_call: TRBV20-1; d_call: .; clone_size: .; cdr3_aa: CSASNRGNTDTQYF; cdr3_nt: TGCAGTGCTAGTAATCGGGGAAACACAGATACGCAGTATTTT
j_call: TRBJ1-5; cdr3_length: 17; v_call: TRBV5-4; d_call: TRBD1; clone_size: .; cdr3_aa: CASSNRDRGGGGQPQHF; cdr3_nt: TGTGCCAGCAGCAACCGGGACAGGGGTGGAGGAGGTCAGCCCCAGCATTTT
j_call: TRBJ2-7; cdr3_length: 15; v_call: TRBV6-1; d_call: TRBD2; clone_size: .; cdr3_aa: CASSEGLSGGYEQYF; cdr3_nt: TGTGCCAGCAGTGAAGGTTTAAGCGGGGGCTACGAGCAGTACTTC
j_call: TRBJ2-1; cdr3_length: 16; v_call: TRBV9; d_call: .; clone_size: once; cdr3_aa: CASSPRKRSSYNEQFF; cdr3_nt: TGTGCCAGCAGCCCCCGGAAGCGGTCCTCCTACAATGAGCAGTTCTTC
j_call: TRBJ2-7; cdr3_length: 15; v_call: TRBV19; d_call: TRBD2; clone_size: .; cdr3_aa: CASSIGAGGSYEQYF; cdr3_nt: TGTGCCAGTAGTATAGGCGCGGGGGGCTCCTACGAGCAGTACTTC
j_call: TRBJ2-7; cdr3_length: 15; v_call: TRBV9; d_call: .; clone_size: .; cdr3_aa: CASSVVDGGPYEQYF; cdr3_nt: TGTGCCAGCAGCGTAGTGGACGGGGGACCCTACGAGCAGTACTTC
j_call: TRBJ2-5; cdr3_length: 14; v_call: TRBV10-2; d_call: TRBD2; clone_size: .; cdr3_aa: CASRSSGSYETQYF; cdr3_nt: TGCGCCAGCAGGAGTAGCGGGAGTTATGAGACCCAGTACTTC